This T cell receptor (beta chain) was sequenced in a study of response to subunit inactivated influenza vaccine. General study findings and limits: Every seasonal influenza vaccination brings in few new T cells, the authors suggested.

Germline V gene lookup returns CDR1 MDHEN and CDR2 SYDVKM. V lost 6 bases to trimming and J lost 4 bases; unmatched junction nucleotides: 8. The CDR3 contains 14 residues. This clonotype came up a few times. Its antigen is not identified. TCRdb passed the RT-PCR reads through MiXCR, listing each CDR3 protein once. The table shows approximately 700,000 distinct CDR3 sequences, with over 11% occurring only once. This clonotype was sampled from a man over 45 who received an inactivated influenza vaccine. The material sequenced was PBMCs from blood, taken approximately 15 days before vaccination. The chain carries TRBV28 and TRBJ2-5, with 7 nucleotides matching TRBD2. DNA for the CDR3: TGTGCCAGCAGAGCGGCAGGGAGGGGAGAGACCCAGTACTTC. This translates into CASRAAGRGETQYF.